The present entry profiles one T cell receptor (beta chain) with its context. The sample originates from a study of blood T cell repertoires in COVID-19. At the level of the study: Whether acute or convalescent, the COVID-19 samples came from the United States, Italy and Spain. Nucleic acid was either cDNA or gDNA, and it came from T cells, B-cell-depleted T cells, or PBMCs.

TCRdb's copy holds only in-frame clones and misses some; the assay was immunoSEQ multiplex PCR. Of fewer than 300,000 clones in the sample, about 86% were seen once. Seattle researchers signed up patients amid active infection and tracked them longitudinally. CDR1 and CDR2 from the germline V gene are MGHRA and YSYEKL. V lost 2 bases and J lost 6, with 14 bases in between. The CDR3 has 15 residues. The sequence was obtained from a woman in her 30s with COVID-19, enrolled during active disease. The material sequenced was peripheral blood. The V gene is TRBV4-1, the J gene TRBJ1-5, with D perhaps TRBD1 (6 bases). The DNA of the CDR3 is TGCGCCAGCAGCCAACTACAGGGTGAGAGTCAGCCCCAGCATTTT. The encoded protein is CASSQLQGESQPQHF.